The entry below gives a single TCR beta chain sequence along with its context. The antigen remains unidentified. Read data end 3 residues before the CDR3 end; the end is taken from the germline J gene. TCRdb keeps only in-frame clones here, not all; method: immunoSEQ multiplex PCR. In total the sample includes approximately 29,000 clones, none of them seen once. CDR3 length equals 14 residues. Germline lookup yields CDR1 SGHVS and CDR2 FQNEAQ. V lost 1 base to trimming and J lost 5 bases; unmatched junction nucleotides: 0. The data originate from a study of T cell clonality in common variable immunodeficiency. Study-level points and caveats: In common variable immunodeficiency, TCR beta chains reportedly carried fewer deletions and N-nucleotide insertions.

This receptor was taken from a human donor with common variable immunodeficiency. The sequenced sample consisted of peripheral blood mononuclear cells. This rearrangement joins TRBV7-8 to TRBJ2-3, with 10 nucleotides matching TRBD1. The part of the CDR3 DNA that was read is TGTGCCAGCAGCTTAGGGACAGGGGGAGATACG. Its translation: CASSLGTGGDT. In full, the CDR3 reads CASSLGTGGDTQYF. The whole variable domain, remainder taken from reference TRBV7-8 and TRBJ2-3, is GAGVSQSPRYKVAKRGQDVALRCDPISGHVSLFWYQQALGQGPEFLTYFQNEAQLDKSGLPSDRFFAERPEGSVSTLKIQRTQQEDSAVYLCASSLGTGGDTQYFGPGTRLTVL.